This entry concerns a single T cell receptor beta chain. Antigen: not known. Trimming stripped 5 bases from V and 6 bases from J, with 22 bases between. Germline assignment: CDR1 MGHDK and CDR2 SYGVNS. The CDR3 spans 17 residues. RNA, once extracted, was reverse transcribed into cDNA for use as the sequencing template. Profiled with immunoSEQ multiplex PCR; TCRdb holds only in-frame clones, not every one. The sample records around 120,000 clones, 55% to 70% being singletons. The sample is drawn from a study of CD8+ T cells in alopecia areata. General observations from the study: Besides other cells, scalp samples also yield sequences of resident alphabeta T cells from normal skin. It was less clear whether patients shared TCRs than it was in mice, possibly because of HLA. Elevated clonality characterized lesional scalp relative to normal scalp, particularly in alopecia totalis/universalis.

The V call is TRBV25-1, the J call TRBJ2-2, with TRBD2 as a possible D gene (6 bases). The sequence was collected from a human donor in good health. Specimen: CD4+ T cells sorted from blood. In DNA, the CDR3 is TGTGCCAGCAGTATTGGGGCGGGGACCTCGGCGGCCGGGGAGCTGTTTTTT. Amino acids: CASSIGAGTSAAGELFF.